This T cell receptor (beta chain) was captured in a study of cytomegalovirus exposure and HLA in healthy donors. General study findings and limits: With DRB1 most and HLA-C fewest, TCR association rates differed between HLA loci in a later analysis. There were reportedly fewer N-insertions in an Asian-associated ancestry cluster than the approximately 670-donor mean, in a later analysis. The classifier reportedly diagnosed cytomegalovirus status with high specificity and sensitivity.

This clone was found a few times. Antigen: not known. The V segment lost 5 bases and the J segment 3 bases; nucleotides outside the gene matches: 9. The germline CDR1 and CDR2 sequences are SGHTA and FQGTGA. CDR3 length: 16 amino acids. Researchers ran the PCR with 60 Vbeta and 13 Jbeta primers. As originally analysed: A later analysis tallied about 80 million unique TCR beta chains, some 10 million of them shared. Repertoires were generated with immunoSEQ multiplex PCR, while TCRdb's copy carries only in-frame clones and drops some. From that table come the V and J calls and clone size; the DNA was used to work out D and trimming. The repertoire holds 110,000 to 150,000 clones, over 75% seen once, with approximately 8.2% in the top ten.

The genes are TRBV7-3 and TRBJ2-2, with 7 bases lining up with TRBD2. Sample: PBMCs. The clonotype originates from a woman aged 50 to 60 in good health and CMV-seropositive. CDR3 residues: CASSQDPRGDTGELFF. The CDR3 DNA sequence: TGTGCCAGCAGCCAGGACCCCCGGGGGGACACCGGGGAGCTGTTTTTT.